A selection of T cell receptor beta chains follows, all from one sample in a study of shared clonotypes between healthy human individuals. Sequencing used immunoSEQ multiplex PCR; TCRdb keeps in-frame clones, though not all of them. The sample includes 800,000 to 1,200,000 clones, around three quarters of them seen just once. Sequencing was done on a sample of memory CD4+ T cells from PBMCs. All receptors derive from a man younger than 30 in good health. Some clones in this sample may be carry-over from other donors' samples. The CDR3 runs from the conserved cysteine through the conserved F or W. A D gene is named only where the DNA matches it firmly. Only part of the rows carry a size: once, few, many, or a class if the clone is expanded.

clone_size j_call v_call d_call cdr3_aa cdr3_nt
- TRBJ2-3 TRBV28 - CASSIGGTLTDTQYF TGTGCCAGCAGTATCGGAGGGACGTTGACAGATACGCAGTATTTT
- TRBJ2-5 TRBV5-1 - CASSLYETQYF TGCGCCAGCAGCTTATACGAGACCCAGTACTTC
- TRBJ1-5 TRBV7-9 TRBD1 CASSLDAGGAKQPQHF TGTGCCAGCAGCTTAGATGCAGGGGGCGCGAAACAGCCCCAGCATTTT
- TRBJ1-5 TRBV28 - CASSTRDGSNQPQHF TGTGCCAGCAGTACACGGGACGGTAGCAATCAGCCCCAGCATTTT
- TRBJ2-3 TRBV19 - CASSVPRGTQYF TGTGCCAGTAGTGTCCCGAGGGGAACGCAGTATTTT
- TRBJ1-2 TRBV30 - CAWSIVGGYTF TGTGCCTGGAGTATAGTAGGCGGCTACACCTTC
- TRBJ1-2 TRBV6-4 - CASSESPGSYGYTF TGTGCCAGCAGTGAATCCCCCGGATCCTATGGCTACACCTTC
- TRBJ2-5 TRBV28 - CASSFGAIGETQYF TGTGCCAGCAGTTTTGGGGCTATAGGAGAGACCCAGTACTTC
once TRBJ2-5 TRBV4-3 - CASSQNRRETQYF TGCGCCAGCAGCCAAAACCGGCGGGAGACCCAGTACTTC
- TRBJ1-3 TRBV19 - CASSTDRWNTIYF TGTGCCAGTAGTACAGACAGGTGGAACACCATATATTTT
- TRBJ2-1 TRBV5-6 - CASSLGRRDEQFF TGTGCCAGCAGCTTGGGCCGGCGGGATGAGCAGTTCTTC
- TRBJ2-1 TRBV7-3 - CASSSTGDNEQFF TGTGCCAGCAGCTCGACTGGGGACAATGAGCAGTTCTTC
- TRBJ1-3 TRBV5-4 - CASSLTEEGRNTIYF TGTGCCAGCAGCCTCACCGAGGAGGGCAGAAACACCATATATTTT
- TRBJ1-2 TRBV5-8 TRBD1 CASSLLPTGGIDGYTF TGTGCCAGCAGCCTCCTTCCGACAGGGGGTATTGATGGCTACACCTTC
- TRBJ2-5 TRBV5-8 - CASSFQARAETQYF TGTGCCAGCAGCTTTCAGGCCCGGGCGGAGACCCAGTACTTC
- TRBJ2-6 TRBV18 - CASSEDGTGANVLTF TGTGCCAGCTCAGAGGACGGGACTGGGGCCAACGTCCTGACTTTC
- TRBJ2-3 TRBV5-1 TRBD2 CASSSGGRGGTDTQYF TGCGCCAGCAGCTCCGGCGGGAGAGGGGGCACAGATACGCAGTATTTT
few TRBJ2-7 TRBV7-2 TRBD2 CASSLGIAGGIEQYF TGTGCCAGCAGCCTCGGGATTGCGGGAGGGATCGAGCAGTACTTC
few TRBJ1-1 TRBV29-1 - CSVEGRGSTAFF TGCAGCGTTGAGGGGAGGGGGTCTACGGCTTTCTTT
- TRBJ2-1 TRBV1 - CTSSQRLEMNEQFF TGCACCAGCAGCCAGAGACTAGAGATGAATGAGCAGTTCTTC
few TRBJ2-1 TRBV6-4 - CASSERGENNEQFF TGTGCCAGCAGTGAGAGGGGAGAAAACAATGAGCAGTTCTTC
- TRBJ2-1 TRBV5-1 - CASSETGYNEQFF TGCGCCAGCAGCGAAACCGGGTACAATGAGCAGTTCTTC
- TRBJ2-5 TRBV2 - CASSEAQETQYF TGTGCCAGCAGTGAGGCCCAAGAGACCCAGTACTTC
once TRBJ2-1 TRBV28 TRBD2 CASSLGLGRVNEQFF TGTGCCAGCAGTTTGGGACTAGGTAGGGTAAATGAGCAGTTCTTC
- TRBJ2-3 TRBV28 TRBD2 CASNIAGVVTDTQYF TGTGCCAGCAACATAGCGGGAGTTGTCACAGATACGCAGTATTTT
few TRBJ2-5 TRBV28 TRBD1 CASSRQGARETQYF TGTGCCAGCAGTAGACAGGGGGCGCGAGAGACCCAGTACTTC
once TRBJ2-7 TRBV6-5 - CASRQAGDEQYF TGTGCCAGCAGACAAGCAGGGGACGAGCAGTACTTC
- TRBJ1-3 TRBV27 - CASSPSSGNTIYF TGTGCCAGCAGTCCGTCCTCTGGAAACACCATATATTTT
- TRBJ2-5 TRBV5-1 - CASSLAFIHQETQYF TGCGCCAGCAGCTTGGCATTCATCCACCAAGAGACCCAGTACTTC
- TRBJ1-5 TRBV7-2 - CASSAGSGRNNQPQHF TGTGCCAGCAGCGCCGGATCGGGACGGAACAATCAGCCCCAGCATTTT
once TRBJ2-2 TRBV29-1 TRBD2 CSGKTTSPGELFF TGCAGCGGAAAAACGACTAGCCCCGGGGAGCTGTTTTTT
few TRBJ1-2 TRBV5-1 - CASSLLRLHPPFF TGCGCCAGCAGCTTGTTGCGCCTTCACCCCCCTTTCTTC
- TRBJ1-1 TRBV5-8 - CASSKLGGVKNTEAFF TGTGCCAGCAGCAAGCTCGGTGGGGTAAAGAACACTGAAGCTTTCTTT
- TRBJ2-5 TRBV5-8 - CASSLASLWAELETQYF TGTGCCAGCAGCTTGGCCTCGTTATGGGCTGAGTTGGAGACCCAGTACTTC
- TRBJ2-1 TRBV4-1 - CASSQGPTRRRFF TGCGCCAGCAGCCAAGGGCCGACTAGACGACGGTTCTTC
- TRBJ2-3 TRBV4-2 TRBD2 CASSQDGLAGVDTQYF TGTGCCAGCAGCCAAGACGGACTAGCGGGAGTTGATACGCAGTATTTT
- TRBJ2-1 TRBV11-3 TRBD2 CASSLTSGSNEQFF TGTGCCAGCAGCTTAACTAGCGGGAGTAATGAGCAGTTCTTC
- TRBJ2-5 TRBV5-4 - CASSLVGNQETQYF TGTGCCAGCAGCTTGGTGGGAAACCAAGAGACCCAGTACTTC
- TRBJ1-2 TRBV9 - CASSVDPRQEHGYTF TGTGCCAGCAGCGTCGATCCCCGTCAGGAACATGGCTACACCTTC
- TRBJ1-1 TRBV28 - CATHTGPLKAFF TGTGCCACTCACACCGGCCCCTTAAAAGCTTTCTTT
- TRBJ1-5 TRBV6-5 - CATKMGGGQPQHF TGTGCCACTAAGATGGGGGGTGGCCAGCCCCAGCATTTT
- TRBJ2-6 TRBV7-3 - CASGDPVSGANVLTF TGTGCCAGCGGTGATCCAGTCTCTGGGGCCAACGTCCTGACTTTC
once TRBJ1-1 TRBV10-3 - CAISDSREVTEAFF TGTGCCATCAGCGACAGCCGGGAGGTCACTGAAGCTTTCTTT
- TRBJ2-7 TRBV21-1 - CASSYPGRAIEQYF TGTGCCAGCAGCTACCCGGGCCGGGCAATCGAGCAGTACTTC
many TRBJ2-2 TRBV11-2 - CASSLGAGTGELFF TGTGCCAGCAGCTTAGGGGCGGGCACCGGGGAGCTGTTTTTT